This T cell receptor (beta chain) comes out of a study of chemoradiotherapy in HPV16-positive cancers. Overall study findings and caveats: Non-HPV-specific T cells did not expand in tumors during treatment, whereas candidate HPV-specific clones and E7-related motifs did.

The germline V gene encodes CDR1 LGHNA and CDR2 YNFKEQ. The V and J ends lost 0 bases and 8 bases respectively, with 13 bases between them. The CDR3 runs 15 residues. Repeated repertoire sampling spanned the course of chemoradiotherapy. Sequenced by immunoSEQ multiplex PCR; TCRdb stores in-frame clones only, minus some. The table includes under 50,000 clones, about 77% detected once. The sample holds one count of this clone. Its antigen remains unknown. The source is a human donor with HPV-associated anogenital cancer. V usage is TRBV4-2 and J usage is TRBJ1-4, with D unresolved. Specimen: blood, collected from a patient who underwent chemoradiotherapy. This chain's CDR3 is CASSQDVGIGEKLFF. DNA for the CDR3: TGTGCCAGCAGCCAAGATGTTGGGATCGGGGAAAAACTGTTTTTT.